The 15 T cell receptor beta chains below come from one sample, sequenced in a study of identifying expanded T cells in peripheral blood. Assay: immunoSEQ multiplex PCR; the TCRdb copy retains only in-frame clones and omits some. Here the sample spans fewer than 60,000 clones, 82% being singletons. The sequencing input was blood. These receptors were collected from a person aged 18-70 years in good health.

This clone came up once. The gene calls are TRBV7-2 and TRBJ2-1; 7 bases fit TRBD2. The CDR3 sequence is 16 residues long. Looked up from germline, CDR1 is SGHTA and CDR2 is FQGNSA. The V segment lost 1 base and the J segment 3 bases; nucleotides outside the gene matches: 6. CDR3 in amino acids: CASSLVGGGSYNEQFF. In nucleotides, the CDR3 is TGTGCCAGCAGCTTAGTCGGTGGCGGGAGCTACAATGAGCAGTTCTTC.

The table lists this clone with a few counts. The chain recombines TRBV30 with TRBJ1-2; unclear D gene. Looked up from germline, CDR1 is GTSNPN and CDR2 is SVGIG (reference sequence). The CDR3 spans 19 residues. V gave up 2 bases and J gave up 5 bases, with 30 bases separating them. CDR3 protein: CAWSRSLTVPRMGLYGYTF. The CDR3 bases are TGTGCCTGGAGTCGCTCCCTCACCGTCCCCAGGATGGGTTTGTATGGCTACACCTTC.

This clone was detected once. V and J are TRBV6-1 and TRBJ1-2; no definite D call. V was trimmed by 2 bases and J by 8 bases, leaving 12 bases between them. This CDR3 has 13 residues. Germline V lookup: CDR1 MNHNS, CDR2 SASEGT. The CDR3 DNA is TGTGCCAGCAGTGAAAGGCAGCGTCTCGGCTACACCTTC. This translates into CASSERQRLGYTF.

The gene calls are TRBV28 and TRBJ2-7; D not certain. The germline gives CDR1 MDHEN, CDR2 SYDVKM. V was trimmed by 2 bases and J by 1 base, leaving 3 bases between them. The CDR3 is made up of 12 amino acids. The CDR3 nucleotides are TGTGCCAGCAGTTTAGCTTCCTACGAGCAGTACTTC. Its protein product is CASSLASYEQYF.

This clone was picked up one time. The chain carries TRBV5-4 and TRBJ2-1; the match to TRBD2 covers 8 bases. Germline-derived CDR1 and CDR2 are SGHNT and YYREEE (reference sequence). After removal of 1 base from V and 4 bases from J, the junction contained 4 bases not matched to a gene. The CDR3 totals 15 residues. The CDR3 sequence is CASSLSGGGYNEQFF. The DNA for the CDR3 is TGTGCCAGCAGCTTGTCGGGAGGGGGATACAATGAGCAGTTCTTC. Filled out from reference TRBV5-4 and TRBJ2-1, the complete variable domain reads ETGVTQSPTHLIKTRGQQVTLRCSSQSGHNTVSWYQQALGQGPQFIFQYYREEENGRGNFPPRFSGLQFPNYSSELNVNALELDDSALYLCASSLSGGGYNEQFFGPGTRLTVL.

V usage is TRBV6-6 and J usage is TRBJ2-7, with 7 bases matching TRBD1. The CDR3 consists of 14 residues. Trimming removed 8 bases from V and 2 bases from J; junction bases left unmatched: 9. The V gene's germline CDR1 is MNHNY and CDR2 SVGAGI (reference sequence). The CDR3 loop is CASAPRDSPYEQYV. CDR3 DNA: TGTGCCAGCGCCCCCAGGGACAGCCCCTACGAGCAGTACGTC.

The CDR3 reads CASSLRGQGLNGYTF. CDR3 bases: TGTGCCAGCAGTTTGAGAGGACAGGGGCTGAATGGCTACACCTTC. The rearrangement joins TRBV7-2 to TRBJ1-2; 9 bases are a match to TRBD1. V lost 6 bases to trimming and J lost 6 bases; unmatched junction nucleotides: 11. CDR1 and CDR2 from the germline V gene are SGHTA and FQGNSA. This CDR3 is 15 amino acids long.

The V gene is TRBV7-8, the J gene TRBJ2-3; TRBD1 matches 7 bases. The junction had 4 bases not matched to a gene; V was cut back by 6 bases and J by 1 base. CDR1 SGHVS and CDR2 FQNEAQ come from the germline V gene. CDR3 length: 14 amino acids. Written as DNA, the CDR3 is TGTGCCAGCAGTACAGGGGTGGGCACAGATACGCAGTATTTT. Its translation: CASSTGVGTDTQYF.

This chain connects TRBV19 to TRBJ1-4; the match to TRBD1 covers 8 bases. The junction had 3 bases not matched to a gene; V was cut back by 2 bases and J by 4 bases. The CDR3 sequence is 15 residues long. Germline V CDR1 and CDR2: LNHDA, SQIVND (reference sequence). The CDR3 nucleotides read TGTGCCAGTAGTATATCCGGGACAGGTAATGAAAAACTGTTTTTT. Translating it yields CASSISGTGNEKLFF.

CDR3 residues: CASSLQLGGVYGYTF. The CDR3 nucleotides are TGTGCCAGCAGCTTACAATTGGGCGGGGTCTATGGCTACACCTTC. This rearrangement joins TRBV7-2 to TRBJ1-2; D gene uncertain. Germline CDR1 reads SGHTA; CDR2 reads FQGNSA. CDR3 length equals 15 residues. Trimming removed 2 bases from V and 4 bases from J, with 14 bases in between. The complete variable domain, with remaining parts taken from reference TRBV7-2 and TRBJ1-2, reads GAGVSQSPSNKVTEKGKDVELRCDPISGHTALYWYRQSLGQGLEFLIYFQGNSAPDKSGLPSDRFSAERTGGSVSTLTIQRTQQEDSAVYLCASSLQLGGVYGYTFGSGTRLTVV.

The chain is built from TRBV4-2 and TRBJ1-4, with a weak D call TRBD1 (5 bases). V was pared by 1 base and J by 2 bases, with 11 bases between. This CDR3 spans 16 amino acids. CDR1 LGHNA and CDR2 YNFKEQ come from the germline V gene. This CDR3 reads CASSQATGGTNEKLFF. CDR3 DNA sequence: TGTGCCAGCAGCCAAGCCACCGGGGGGACTAATGAAAAACTGTTTTTT.

This clone showed up just a few times. The V call is TRBV9, the J call TRBJ2-1, with TRBD2 matching over 10 bases. J was trimmed by 10 bases and V by 0 bases; bases with no gene match: 10. Germline CDR1 and CDR2: SGDLS and YYNGEE. This CDR3 comprises 16 residues. The CDR3 bases are TGTGCCAGCAGCGTAGGCAGCGGGAGGGCCTCGTTGGAGCAGTTCTTC. Translation gives CASSVGSGRASLEQFF.

The DNA for the CDR3 is TGTGCCAGCAGCCCGGCGGCGGTCTCCTACGAGCAGTACTTC. Its translation: CASSPAAVSYEQYF. The V and J genes are TRBV7-8 and TRBJ2-7; no clear D. The CDR3 is 14 amino acids. Between the trimmed V and J ends, which lost 5 bases and 0 bases, there was a span of 11 bases. Germline CDR1 SGHVS, CDR2 FQNEAQ.

The rearrangement uses TRBV7-2 and TRBJ2-1; a possible D gene is TRBD1 (6 bases). Trimming removed 6 bases from V and 0 bases from J, with 12 bases in between. The CDR3 is made up of 15 amino acids. Germline V CDR1 and CDR2: SGHTA, FQGNSA. CDR3 sequence (DNA): TGTGCCAGCAGGCTTGACAGGAGCTCCTACAATGAGCAGTTCTTC. Amino acid sequence: CASRLDRSSYNEQFF.

V is TRBV2 and J is TRBJ2-5; D call uncertain. The germline gives CDR1 SNHLY, CDR2 FYNNEI. Deletions cut 0 bases from V and 5 bases from J, with 10 bases between. There are 14 residues in the CDR3. Here the CDR3 DNA reads TGTGCCAGCAGTGAAGCCCTCCCGGCGGAGACCCAGTACTTC. It is translated as CASSEALPAETQYF.